Shown below are 17 T cell receptor beta chains from a single sample sequenced in a study of blood T cell repertoires in COVID-19. Sequenced by immunoSEQ multiplex PCR; TCRdb stores in-frame clones only, minus some. The sample has about 290,000 clones; approximately 88% are singletons. Source material: peripheral blood. The source is a middle-aged woman who had recovered from COVID-19.

The rearrangement joins TRBV9 to TRBJ2-6; D possibly corresponds to TRBD2 (6 bases). Germline CDR1 is SGDLS and CDR2 is YYNGEE. Between the trimmed V and J ends, which lost 6 bases and 0 bases, there was a span of 16 bases. This CDR3 is 17 amino acids long. This chain's CDR3 is CASNSGGRLSGANVLTF. The CDR3 coding sequence is TGTGCCAGCAACTCAGGAGGGCGGCTCTCTGGGGCCAACGTCCTGACTTTC. The full variable domain, its missing parts supplied by reference TRBV9 and TRBJ2-6, is DSGVTQTPKHLITATGQRVTLRCSPRSGDLSVYWYQQSLDQGLQFLIQYYNGEERAKGNILERFSAQQFPDLHSELNLSSLELGDSALYFCASNSGGRLSGANVLTFGAGSRLTVL.

This rearrangement joins TRBV7-3 to TRBJ2-1, with D possibly TRBD1 on 6 matching bases. V was pared by 5 bases and J by 0 bases, with 11 bases between. The germline V gene has CDR1 SGHTA and CDR2 FQGTGA. The CDR3 consists of 15 residues. CDR3 in amino acids: CASSQRDTSYNEQFF. The CDR3, as DNA: TGTGCCAGCAGCCAACGGGACACCTCCTACAATGAGCAGTTCTTC.

This chain uses TRBV2 with TRBJ2-5, with 8 bases aligning to TRBD2. Germline lookup yields CDR1 SNHLY and CDR2 FYNNEI. V shed 0 bases and J 3 bases; nucleotides not matched to a gene: 6. The CDR3 spans 16 residues. CDR3 sequence reads: CASSEARGLEEETQYF. The CDR3 region has the DNA TGTGCCAGCAGTGAAGCGAGGGGACTAGAGGAAGAGACCCAGTACTTC.

This clone has only a few counts. The chain is built from TRBV10-3 and TRBJ2-3; D ambiguous. The CDR3 has 18 amino acids. The ends were cut back, 0 bases at V and 0 bases at J, with 16 bases in the middle. CDR1 and CDR2 (germline): ENHRY, SYGVKD. The CDR3 sequence is CAISESFLRSTSTDTQYF. The CDR3 DNA reads TGTGCCATCAGTGAGTCGTTTCTGAGGAGTACTAGCACAGATACGCAGTATTTT.

The chain's CDR3 is CASSLGASGTYEQYF. Here the CDR3 DNA reads TGCGCCAGCAGCTTGGGGGCTAGCGGGACCTACGAGCAGTACTTC. This chain links TRBV5-1 with TRBJ2-7; 9 nucleotides align to TRBD2. CDR1 SGHRS and CDR2 YFSETQ come from the germline V gene. The junction had 3 bases not matched to a gene; V was cut back by 0 bases and J by 2 bases. The CDR3 spans 15 residues.

The rearrangement links TRBV18 to TRBJ2-1; the D gene is possibly TRBD1 (6 bases). CDR1 is KGHSH and CDR2 is LQKENI in the germline V gene. Trimming took off 2 bases at V and 5 bases at J, with 10 bases between the two ends. The CDR3 is made up of 14 amino acids. The CDR3 DNA follows: TGTGCCAGCTCACCAGGACGACAGGACAATGAGCAGTTCTTC. This codes for CASSPGRQDNEQFF.

The chain joins TRBV11-2 to TRBJ2-7; possibly TRBD1 for D (6 bases). This CDR3 contains 15 residues. The V gene lost 4 bases and the J gene lost 6 bases, with 19 bases spanning the gap. In germline, CDR1 is SGHAT, CDR2 FQNNGV. DNA of the CDR3: TGTGCCAGCAGCTCGACTACCGACAGGAATCGCGAGCAGTACTTC. Translation: CASSSTTDRNREQYF.

This chain uses TRBV16 with TRBJ1-6; TRBD1 matches 8 bases. Germline CDR1 and CDR2: KGHSY and FQNENV. Trimming took 3 bases from V and 0 from J; bases not matched to a gene: 7. The CDR3 runs to 18 residues. CDR3 nucleotides: TGTGCCAGCAGCCATTCAGGGGGCCCGAGCTCCTATAATTCACCCCTCCACTTT. The encoded protein is CASSHSGGPSSYNSPLHF. Variable domain in full (rest from reference TRBV16 and TRBJ1-6): GEEVAQTPKHLVRGEGQKAKLYCAPIKGHSYVFWYQQVLKNEFKFLISFQNENVFDETGMPKERFSAKCLPNSPCSLEIQATKLEDSAVYFCASSHSGGPSSYNSPLHFGNGTRLTVT.

The chain is built from TRBV30 and TRBJ2-7; a possible D gene is TRBD1 (6 bases). Trimming stripped 5 bases from V and 8 bases from J, with 13 bases between. Germline CDR1 and CDR2: GTSNPN and SVGIG (reference sequence). The CDR3 covers 11 residues. The CDR3 reads CAWGRQDQQYF. DNA for the CDR3: TGTGCCTGGGGTAGACAGGACCAGCAGTACTTC. The variable domain in full, completed from reference TRBV30 and TRBJ2-7, reads SQTIHQWPATLVQPVGSPLSLECTVEGTSNPNLYWYRQAAGRGLQLLFYSVGIGQISSEVPQNLSASRPQDRQFILSSKKLLLSDSGFYLCAWGRQDQQYFGPGTRLTVT.

The chain combines TRBV19 with TRBJ2-7; TRBD1 matches at 7 bases. Trimming removed 5 bases from V and 2 bases from J; junction bases left unmatched: 6. The CDR3 consists of 14 residues. Per the germline V gene, CDR1 is LNHDA and CDR2 is SQIVND (reference sequence). The CDR3 coding sequence is TGTGCCAGTAGTCGGACAGGTGAACCCTACGAGCAGTACTTC. This translates into CASSRTGEPYEQYF.

This chain joins TRBV18 and TRBJ2-2; a possible D gene is TRBD1 (5 bases). Germline CDR1 and CDR2: KGHSH and LQKENI. The CDR3 contains 15 residues. V was clipped by 1 base and J by 5 bases, with 11 bases between them. CDR3 protein: CASSPLDQGTGELFF. The CDR3 region has the DNA TGTGCCAGCTCACCACTGGACCAGGGAACCGGGGAGCTGTTTTTT.

The chain has TRBV6-5 and TRBJ1-1; 8 nucleotides agree with TRBD1. Germline V gene lookup returns CDR1 MNHEY and CDR2 SVGAGI. CDR3 length equals 14 residues. V dropped 6 bases and J dropped 3; count of bases not matched to a gene: 6. The CDR3 coding sequence is TGTGCCAGCAGGGATGTACAGGGGGACACTGAAGCTTTCTTT. Translated: CASRDVQGDTEAFF.

This chain connects TRBV7-8 to TRBJ2-3; perhaps TRBD1 as D (5 bases). The CDR3 is 15 amino acids. V lost 7 bases and J lost 2, with 16 bases in between. Germline values: CDR1 SGHVS, CDR2 FQNEAQ. CDR3 bases: TGTGCCAGCACCCTAGGGGTAGAAGTCACAGATACGCAGTATTTT. Protein: CASTLGVEVTDTQYF. The entire variable domain, with the rest obtained from reference TRBV7-8 and TRBJ2-3, is as follows: GAGVSQSPRYKVAKRGQDVALRCDPISGHVSLFWYQQALGQGPEFLTYFQNEAQLDKSGLPSDRFFAERPEGSVSTLKIQRTQQEDSAVYLCASTLGVEVTDTQYFGPGTRLTVL.

The chain recombines TRBV5-1 with TRBJ2-1; 8 bases align to TRBD1. CDR1 is SGHRS, CDR2 YFSETQ, per germline. V shed 3 bases and J 4 bases; nucleotides not matched to a gene: 6. The CDR3 spans 15 residues. The DNA of the CDR3 is TGCGCCAGCAGCTCTCCGGACAGGGAATACAATGAGCAGTTCTTC. The encoded protein is CASSSPDREYNEQFF.

V usage is TRBV5-6 and J usage is TRBJ2-7; D is perhaps TRBD1 (6 bases). There are 11 residues in the CDR3. Germline lookup yields CDR1 SGHDT and CDR2 YYEEEE. Trimming took 4 bases from V and 4 from J, leaving 6 bases between them. For the CDR3, the DNA is TGTGCCAGCAGCCAGGGGTACGAGCAGTACTTC. Residues: CASSQGYEQYF.

This chain links TRBV19 with TRBJ1-2; D possibly corresponds to TRBD1 (6 bases). Germline values: CDR1 LNHDA, CDR2 SQIVND (reference sequence). The CDR3 contains 16 residues. V was pared by 4 bases and J by 4 bases, with 19 bases between. The CDR3 DNA is TGTGCCAGTAGTACCTCCCATAGGACAGTGGGCTATGGCTACACCTTC. Encoded protein: CASSTSHRTVGYGYTF.

The chain employs TRBV27 and TRBJ2-7, with TRBD2 identical over 12 bases. J gave up 2 bases and V 4 bases, and 6 bases lay outside the gene matches. Germline-derived CDR1 and CDR2 are MNHEY and SMNVEV (reference sequence). The CDR3 has 16 amino acids. The CDR3 reads CASSSLGLAGPYEQYF. In DNA, the CDR3 is TGTGCCAGCAGTTCGCTTGGACTAGCGGGACCCTACGAGCAGTACTTC.